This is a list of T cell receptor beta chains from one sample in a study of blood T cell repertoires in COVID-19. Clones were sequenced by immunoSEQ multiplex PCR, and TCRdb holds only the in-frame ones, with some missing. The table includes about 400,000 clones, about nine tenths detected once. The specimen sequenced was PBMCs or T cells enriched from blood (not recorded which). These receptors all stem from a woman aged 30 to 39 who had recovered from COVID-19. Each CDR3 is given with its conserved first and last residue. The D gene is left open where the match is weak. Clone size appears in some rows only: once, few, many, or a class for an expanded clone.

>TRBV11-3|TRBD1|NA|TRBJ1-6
CASSSGGDSPLHF
TGTGCCAGCAGCTCAGGGGGCGATTCACCCCTCCACTTT
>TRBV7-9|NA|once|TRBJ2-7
CASSLYSGYEQYF
TGTGCCAGCAGCTTATACTCCGGGTACGAGCAGTACTTC
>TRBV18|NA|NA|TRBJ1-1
CASSPRQGKNTEAFF
TGTGCCAGCTCACCCCGACAAGGAAAGAACACTGAAGCTTTCTTT
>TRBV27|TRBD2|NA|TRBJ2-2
CASSSIAGNTGELFF
TGTGCCAGCAGTTCGATAGCGGGAAACACCGGGGAGCTGTTTTTT
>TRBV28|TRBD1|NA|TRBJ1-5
CASSLQGTHQPQHF
TGTGCCAGCAGTCTACAGGGGACCCATCAGCCCCAGCATTTT
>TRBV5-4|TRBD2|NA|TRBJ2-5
CASSGGLAGETQYF
TGTGCCAGCAGCGGGGGACTAGCGGGGGAGACCCAGTACTTC
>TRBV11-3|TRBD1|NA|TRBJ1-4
CASSSDAPVGQGRIPTNEKLFF
TGTGCCAGCAGCTCAGACGCGCCGGTGGGACAGGGACGTATTCCAACTAATGAAAAACTGTTTTTT
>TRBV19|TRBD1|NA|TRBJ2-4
CASSPQGAAKNIQYF
TGTGCCAGTAGTCCGCAGGGGGCAGCGAAAAACATTCAGTACTTC
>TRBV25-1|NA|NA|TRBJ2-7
CASSERFEQYF
TGTGCCAGCAGTGAACGTTTCGAGCAGTACTTC
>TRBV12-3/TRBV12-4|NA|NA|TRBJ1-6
CASRLTGRGALHF
TGTGCCAGCAGACTTACAGGGAGGGGGGCCCTCCACTTT
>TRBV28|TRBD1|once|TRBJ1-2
CASSPQGTGHNYGYTF
TGTGCCAGCAGTCCCCAGGGGACAGGACACAACTATGGCTACACCTTC
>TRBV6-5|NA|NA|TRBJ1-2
CASSYRVYGGYGYTF
TGTGCCAGCAGTTATCGGGTCTACGGGGGCTATGGCTACACCTTC
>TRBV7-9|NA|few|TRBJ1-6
CASSLGPQSPLHF
TGTGCCAGCAGCTTAGGGCCCCAGTCACCCCTCCACTTT
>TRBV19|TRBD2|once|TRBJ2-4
CASSLLAGAAKNIQYF
TGTGCCAGTAGCCTACTAGCGGGGGCTGCCAAAAACATTCAGTACTTC
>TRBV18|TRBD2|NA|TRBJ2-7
CASSVSGSPSYEQYF
TGTGCCAGCTCAGTTAGCGGGAGCCCCTCCTACGAGCAGTACTTC
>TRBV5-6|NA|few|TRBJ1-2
CASSSGGQVYGYTF
TGTGCCAGCAGCTCGGGGGGTCAAGTCTATGGCTACACCTTC
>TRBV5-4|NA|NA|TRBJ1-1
CASSPRPTEAFF
TGTGCCAGCAGCCCTAGGCCCACTGAAGCTTTCTTT
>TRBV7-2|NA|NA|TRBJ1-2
CASTPGRFGYGYTF
TGTGCCAGCACCCCGGGTCGGTTTGGCTATGGCTACACCTTC
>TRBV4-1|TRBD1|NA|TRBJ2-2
CASSQEGTGTGELFF
TGCGCCAGCAGCCAAGAGGGGACAGGGACCGGGGAGCTGTTTTTT
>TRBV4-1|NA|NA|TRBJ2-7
CASSQDISFDSSSYEQYF
TGCGCCAGCAGCCAAGATATCAGTTTTGACAGCAGCTCCTACGAGCAGTACTTC
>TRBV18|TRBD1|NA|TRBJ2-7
CASSSTGASYEQYF
TGTGCCAGCTCATCGACAGGGGCGTCCTACGAGCAGTACTTC
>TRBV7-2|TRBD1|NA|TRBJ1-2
CASSTRQGASYGYTF
TGTGCCAGCAGCACCCGACAGGGGGCAAGCTATGGCTACACCTTC
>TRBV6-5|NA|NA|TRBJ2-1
CASSWGGISYNEQFF
TGTGCCAGCAGTTGGGGCGGGATTTCCTACAATGAGCAGTTCTTC